This T cell receptor (beta chain) came from a study of Ad26.COV2.S vaccination and SARS-CoV-2 variants. Background on the study: A participant enrolled in the COV1001 Ad26.COV2.S trial arm provided the sample. Participants got Ad26.COV2.S intramuscularly, once or twice 56 days apart.

Treatment specified: approximately 18 received Ad26.COV2.S at low or high dose, single or two shots; 5 received placebo; per-sample allocation not given. The samples date from day 63 after the first vaccine or placebo injection. Ad26.COV2.S expressed prefusion-stabilized spike from the original Wuhan strain. The table lists this clone with a few counts. Its matching antigen is unknown. The study, taken as a whole, reports: Placebo recipients trailed vaccine recipients in spike-specific TCR breadth.

This CDR3 is 16 amino acids long. Trimming pared 0 bases from V and 0 bases from J, leaving 9 bases between. The V gene's germline CDR1 is SGHDN and CDR2 FVKESK. The table came from immunoSEQ multiplex PCR; TCRdb's copy has only in-frame clones and leaves some out. The sample consists of 400,000 to 500,000 clones, 85% to 90% of them appearing once. J is TRBJ1-5 and V is TRBV14; the D gene is possibly TRBD1 (6 bases). This TCR came from a person between 18 and 59 years old who received the Ad26.COV2.S COVID-19 vaccine or a placebo. The sequencing here drew on peripheral blood, taken in a trial of Ad26.COV2.S vaccine versus placebo. CDR3 bases: TGTGCCAGCAGCCAAGAAGGACAGTATAGCAATCAGCCCCAGCATTTT. It translates to CASSQEGQYSNQPQHF.